A selection of T cell receptor beta chains follows, all from one sample in a study of control samples from healthy donors and cancer patients. Data came from immunoSEQ multiplex PCR; TCRdb stores just in-frame clones and leaves some out. Among tens of thousands of clones listed, 90% to 95% were seen once. Input material: PBMCs. Receptor source: a woman between 40 and 50 years old with lung cancer. The CDR3 runs from the conserved cysteine through the conserved F or W. The D gene is left open where the match is weak.

J	V	D	CDR3	DNA
TRBJ2-1	TRBV7-8	.	CASSPPGTVSYNEQFF	TGTGCCAGCAGCCCTCCTGGGACGGTCTCCTACAATGAGCAGTTCTTC
TRBJ2-5	TRBV5-1	TRBD2	CASSLLLAGGQETQYF	TGCGCCAGCAGCTTGCTTCTAGCGGGGGGGCAAGAGACCCAGTACTTC
TRBJ2-5	TRBV18	.	CASSPTGSEETQYF	TGTGCCAGCTCACCAACAGGGAGCGAAGAGACCCAGTACTTC
TRBJ1-5	TRBV19	.	CASSWGGAGRNQPQHF	TGTGCCAGTTCCTGGGGGGGGGCAGGCCGCAATCAGCCCCAGCATTTT
TRBJ1-3	TRBV6-5	.	CASSQGRPGNTIYF	TGTGCCAGCAGTCAGGGACGACCTGGAAACACCATATATTTT
TRBJ2-7	TRBV2	.	CASREDYEQYF	TGTGCCAGCAGGGAGGACTACGAGCAGTACTTC
TRBJ1-1	TRBV11-2	.	CASSLDLVLNTEAFF	TGTGCCAGCAGCTTAGATCTGGTCCTGAACACTGAAGCTTTCTTT
TRBJ1-1	TRBV6-2/TRBV6-3	.	CASSYSFPEEAFF	TGTGCCAGCAGTTACTCGTTTCCAGAGGAAGCTTTCTTT
TRBJ1-2	TRBV10-1	.	CASSHERGYYGYTF	TGCGCCAGCTCACATGAAAGGGGATACTATGGCTACACCTTC
TRBJ2-3	TRBV5-4	TRBD2	CASSPGTRPDTQYF	TGTGCCAGCAGCCCCGGGACTAGACCAGATACGCAGTATTTT